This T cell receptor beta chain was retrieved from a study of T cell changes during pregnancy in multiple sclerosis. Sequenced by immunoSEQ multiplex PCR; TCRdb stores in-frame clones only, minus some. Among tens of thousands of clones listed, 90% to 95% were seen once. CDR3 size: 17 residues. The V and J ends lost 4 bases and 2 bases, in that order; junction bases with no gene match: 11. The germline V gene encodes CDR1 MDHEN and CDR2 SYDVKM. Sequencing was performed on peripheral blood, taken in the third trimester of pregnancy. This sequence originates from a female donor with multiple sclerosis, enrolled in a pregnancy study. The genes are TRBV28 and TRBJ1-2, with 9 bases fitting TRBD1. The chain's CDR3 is CASSSPDRGSQNYGYTF. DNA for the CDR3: TGTGCCAGCAGTTCCCCGGACAGGGGTAGTCAAAACTATGGCTACACCTTC.